These 4 T cell receptor beta chains share one sample of origin, sequenced in a study of blood T cell repertoires in COVID-19. The method was immunoSEQ multiplex PCR; TCRdb's version includes in-frame clones alone and lacks a portion of them. The repertoire consists of around 100,000 clones, with 70% to 90% occurring once and the leading ten covering approximately 3%. The sample comprised peripheral blood. The receptors come from a man in his fifties in a cohort sampled during active COVID-19.

The chain recombines TRBV18 with TRBJ1-1; 8 positions agree with TRBD1. The CDR3 has 15 residues. Germline V lookup: CDR1 KGHSH, CDR2 LQKENI. V lost 2 bases to trimming and J lost 0 bases; unmatched junction nucleotides: 2. The CDR3 sequence is CASSPLTGVNTEAFF. CDR3 coding DNA: TGTGCCAGCTCACCATTGACAGGGGTGAACACTGAAGCTTTCTTT.

This clone was observed a single time. V is TRBV7-8 and J is TRBJ1-3, with 7 bases matching TRBD1. V was clipped by 1 base and J by 2 bases; unmatched bases: 11. Looked up from germline, CDR1 is SGHVS and CDR2 is FQNEAQ. The CDR3 covers 18 residues. CDR3 loop: CASSLGQGRWSPGNTIYF. CDR3 nucleotide sequence: TGTGCCAGCAGCTTAGGACAGGGACGATGGAGTCCTGGAAACACCATATATTTT.

Only a few counts were recorded for this clone. The chain is built from TRBV7-9 and TRBJ1-1; D is uncertain. Germline lookup yields CDR1 SEHNR and CDR2 FQNEAQ (reference sequence). V lost 2 bases and J 1 base, leaving 11 bases between the germline ends. The CDR3 extends over 15 amino acids. In DNA form, the CDR3 reads TGTGCCAGCAGCTTAACGCAGAGACAGAACACTGAAGCTTTCTTT. Residues: CASSLTQRQNTEAFF. Supplemented by reference TRBV7-9 and TRBJ1-1, the full variable domain reads DTGVSQNPRHKITKRGQNVTFRCDPISEHNRLYWYRQTLGQGPEFLTYFQNEAQLEKSRLLSDRFSAERPKGSFSTLEIQRTEQGDSAMYLCASSLTQRQNTEAFFGQGTRLTVV.

V gene TRBV6-7 combines with J gene TRBJ2-1; TRBD1 aligns across 8 bases. TRBV6-7 is an ORF, and what it does is uncertain. CDR3 length: 15 residues. The V and J ends lost 7 bases and 0 bases, in that order; junction bases with no gene match: 5. The CDR3 loop is CASTRGPSSYNEQFF. CDR3 nucleotides: TGTGCCAGCACCAGGGGGCCTAGCTCCTACAATGAGCAGTTCTTC.